This T cell receptor beta chain is drawn from a study of siplizumab effects on memory and regulatory T cells. General observations from the study: About 75-97% of proliferating CD4+ or CD8+ clones had no assignable naive or memory phenotype. To unstimulated subsets, only a minor fraction of alloreactive clones could be mapped. Memory cells seemed less diverse than naive T cells, which also seemed major contributors to the alloresponse.

A note on this clone: Its antigen is unknown.

Trimming cost V 3 bases and J 5 bases; bases outside gene matches: 5. Germline V gene data show CDR1 as SNHLY and CDR2 as FYNNEI. There are 14 residues in the CDR3. Per sample, the assay covered 10^5 or so TCR templates. TCRdb keeps only in-frame clones here, not all; method: immunoSEQ multiplex PCR. The sample includes around 83,000 clones, 85% to 90% of them seen just once. V and J are TRBV2 and TRBJ2-3; 7 bases line up with TRBD1. This TCR was recovered from a human donor in good health. The sequenced material came from CD4+ T cells sorted from blood. This chain's CDR3 is CASSDAQGEDTQYF. The CDR3 DNA sequence: TGTGCCAGCAGTGATGCGCAGGGGGAAGATACGCAGTATTTT.